This record concerns one TCR beta chain sequence. Its antigen is not known. These data originate in a study of T cells in Graves' hyperthyroidism and ophthalmopathy. Across the whole study: Peripheral blood specimens were obtained at initial diagnosis, prior to any treatment.

Findings and caveats of the study: The authors' 13 V-J model separated ophthalmopathy from stable hyperthyroidism. Blood also contained most expanded thyroid clonotypes above 0.001.

A lack of ophthalmopathy progression within 18 months defined stable Graves' hyperthyroidism. Amplification of TCR beta CDR3 regions was performed using RNA transcripts as template. Using the HTBI primer set, a first-round RT-PCR was run on the TCR CDR3. From the multiplex PCR reads, TCRdb called clonotypes with MiXCR, one entry per CDR3 protein. The sample contains a few hundred thousand distinct CDR3 sequences, approximately 14% of which appear only once. Germline V gives CDR1 LNHDA, CDR2 SQIVND (reference sequence). The CDR3 length is 15 residues. Trimming pared 7 bases from V and 4 bases from J, leaving 19 bases between.

The chain recombines TRBV19 with TRBJ1-2, with D possibly matching TRBD1 (6 bases). The source material was blood. The receptor was derived from a woman aged 25 to 39 with Graves' hyperthyroidism. DNA of the CDR3: TGTGCCAGTACTGGACAGACAAGCTTCCCCTATGGCTACACCTTC. It is translated as CASTGQTSFPYGYTF.